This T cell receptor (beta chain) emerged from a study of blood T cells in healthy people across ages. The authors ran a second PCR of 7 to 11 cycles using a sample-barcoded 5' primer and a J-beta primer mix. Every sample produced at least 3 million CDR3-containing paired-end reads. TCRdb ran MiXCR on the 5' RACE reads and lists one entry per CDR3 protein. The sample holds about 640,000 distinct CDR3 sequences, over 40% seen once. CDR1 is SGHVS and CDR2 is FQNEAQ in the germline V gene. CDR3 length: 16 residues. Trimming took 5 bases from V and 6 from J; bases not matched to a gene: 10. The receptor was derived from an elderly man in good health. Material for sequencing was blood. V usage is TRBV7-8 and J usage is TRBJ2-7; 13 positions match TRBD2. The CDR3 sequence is CASSPGLAGPQGEQYF. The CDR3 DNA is TGTGCCAGCAGCCCGGGACTAGCGGGACCTCAGGGCGAGCAGTACTTC. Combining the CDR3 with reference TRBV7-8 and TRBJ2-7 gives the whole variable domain GAGVSQSPRYKVAKRGQDVALRCDPISGHVSLFWYQQALGQGPEFLTYFQNEAQLDKSGLPSDRFFAERPEGSVSTLKIQRTQQEDSAVYLCASSPGLAGPQGEQYFGPGTRLTVT.